This TCR beta chain comes out of a study of shared clonotypes between healthy human individuals (TCRdb year 2020). About the investigation overall: A couple of women and three men aged 18 to 49 years were included in the cohort. For each donor, CD4 naive and CD4 memory were each run on three plates, CD8 naive on two plates, and CD8 memory on one plate. To increase sequencing depth and limit assay-specific biases, different laboratories used diverse techniques to prepare libraries and sequence TCR repertoires. Between about 0.9 and 10 billion PBMCs per donor were obtained by leukapheresis. To estimate repertoire size and how much clonotypes are shared between individuals, the study performed deep sequencing of blood TCR repertoires from 4 to 6 healthy adults.

Donors were healthy HIV-negative adults with no recently reported acute infections or vaccinations. All donors were Caucasian adults living in Nashville, Tennessee, USA. CD4+ T cells were enriched by magnetic negative selection; naive cells were then positively selected on CD45RA, and the negative fraction formed the memory subset. After blood collection by leukapheresis, PBMCs were isolated using Ficoll-Histopaque density gradient centrifugation and then cryopreserved in the vapor phase of liquid nitrogen. Analytical flow cytometry was used to check the purity and quantity of each magnetically sorted T cell population. Genomic DNA was isolated from every sorted fraction and measured by UV absorbance on a Nanodrop 2000c. Findings and caveats that apply to the study as a whole: Based on pairwise subsampling, the degree of clonotype sharing among donors was expected to be affected by sequencing depth. Naive subsets generally had larger estimated clonotype richness than memory subsets. Sampling was restricted to blood, and TCR repertoires in tissues likely differ from the TCR repertoires found in blood. Incomplete sequencing was indicated by rarefaction of sorted-subset datasets, despite the large sequencing depth. When several donors were compared, the shared fraction of clonotypes was 5% to 6.5% for naive CD4, approximately 3.5% for naive CD8, 2.3% for memory CD4, and 0.4% for memory CD8. The small number of donors limited the genetic and exposure-history diversity represented. Compared with non-shared clonotypes, clonotypes shared by all four sorted-subset donors had higher generation probabilities.

From the germline V gene, CDR1 is KGHSH and CDR2 is LQKENI. From the cysteine through the phenylalanine, the CDR3 covers 17 amino acids. Here the CDR3 DNA is all that survives: 51 bases in frame from base 1. V drops 3 bases and J drops 2 bases, leaving 20 bases in between. Using the deep immunoSEQ assay, TCR CDR3 regions were amplified from genomic DNA by multiplex PCR. Extracted genomic DNA from each cell subset was distributed evenly across all wells of several immunoSEQ 96-well plates, and each plate was treated as a replicate. Each replicate PCR for sorted subsets received about 0.2 ug genomic DNA, equal to some 32,000 T cell genomes. The purified libraries were quantified using a Qubit 3.0 fluorometer, sized with a Bioanalyzer 2100, and then quantified again using the KAPA Library Quantification kit. A separate single-read 150-cycle Illumina NextSeq 550 flow cell was used to sequence each immunoSEQ 96-well plate. Per the authors' processing: Because only junctional sequences without quality scores were contained in the immunoSEQ output, filtering matching that applied to full-length reads could not be performed. Sequences were annotated with PyIR, a Python wrapper for IgBLAST v1.9, and V/J genes and CDR3 were assigned using IMGT germline references. Reads were filtered out if the reads had weak V/J assignments (E-value above 1e-6), no CDR3, stop codons, out-of-frame junctions, or ambiguous translated residues. V3J clonotypes were defined as sequences sharing an identical inferred V gene, J gene, and CDR3 amino acid sequence. The percentage overlap between two repertoires was calculated by dividing the number of shared unique clonotypes by the size of the smaller repertoire. RTK rarefaction, the Chao1 estimator, and Recon v2.1 estimates of unobserved clonotypes were used to assess repertoire richness. OLGA was used to compute generation probabilities for all TCRbeta clonotypes that the gDNA method yielded from a few donors. TCRdb took this table from immuneACCESS and kept in-frame rearrangements with V and J called. Such tables lack part of the clones; where checked against another copy, unresolved V genes explain under half of the gap, and the rest is unexplained. Clone size and the V and J calls come from that table; the DNA yielded D and trimming. The sample yields approximately 2,000,000 clones; under 95% were counted once. In total, the top ten clones hold approximately 0.39% of the sample.

On this clone itself: No cognate antigen has been identified for it. No qualities accompany the bases; no much larger clone lies one base away.

Input material: naive CD4+ T cells from PBMCs. In the paper's terms, the cell subset or site label means: CD45RA+ positively selected. This chain joins TRBV18 to TRBJ2-7; the D call is possibly TRBD1 or TRBD2, each sharing 7 bases. This sequence was found in a man aged 18 to 29 in good health. Some clones in this sample may be carry-over from other donors' samples. The DNA sequence is given as TGTGCCAGCTCACCCAAGGTAACACAGGGGAGGGCCTACGAGCAGTACTTC. Translated, it gives CASSPKVTQGRAYEQYF.